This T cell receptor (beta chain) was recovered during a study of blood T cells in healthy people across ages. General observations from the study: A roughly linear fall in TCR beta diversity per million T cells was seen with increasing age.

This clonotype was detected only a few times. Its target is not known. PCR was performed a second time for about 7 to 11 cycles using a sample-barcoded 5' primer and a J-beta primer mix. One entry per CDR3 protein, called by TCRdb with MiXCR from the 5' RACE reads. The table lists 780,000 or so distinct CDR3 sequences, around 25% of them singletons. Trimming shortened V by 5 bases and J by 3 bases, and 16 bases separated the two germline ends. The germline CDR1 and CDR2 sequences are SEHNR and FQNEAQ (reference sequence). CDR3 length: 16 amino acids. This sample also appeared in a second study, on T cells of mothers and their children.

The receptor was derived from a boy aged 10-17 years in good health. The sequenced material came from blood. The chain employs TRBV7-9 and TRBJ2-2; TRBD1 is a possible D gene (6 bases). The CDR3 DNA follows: TGTGCCAGCAGCCACGGACAGCCGGGTGACACCGGGGAGCTGTTTTTT. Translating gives CASSHGQPGDTGELFF.